Given below is one TCR beta chain in context. Its target is not known. This table comes from immunoSEQ multiplex PCR, and its TCRdb copy is limited to in-frame clones, with some not included. The table lists more than 60,000 clones, 85% of them singletons. The record originates from a study of OX40 agonist ivuxolimab in advanced cancers. Study information: Every 2 weeks, patients received ivuxolimab intravenously, dosed at 0.01 to 10 mg/kg. Study-level results: Partial responders at 0.1-3.0 mg/kg showed near-lowest clonal expansion.

The CDR3 covers 13 residues. The V gene's germline CDR1 is SGHNT and CDR2 YYREEE (reference sequence). Trimming shortened V by 1 base and J by 5 bases, and 10 bases separated the two germline ends. The TCR sequence derives from an adult with an advanced solid tumor such as melanoma, head and neck, liver or kidney cancer. The specimen comprised CD4+ or CD8+ T cells sorted from blood, sampled in a trial of the OX40 agonist ivuxolimab. The chain has TRBV5-4 and TRBJ2-7; D gene ambiguous. The CDR3 loop is CASSLFLLDEQYF. CDR3 bases: TGTGCCAGCAGCTTGTTCCTACTCGACGAGCAGTACTTC.